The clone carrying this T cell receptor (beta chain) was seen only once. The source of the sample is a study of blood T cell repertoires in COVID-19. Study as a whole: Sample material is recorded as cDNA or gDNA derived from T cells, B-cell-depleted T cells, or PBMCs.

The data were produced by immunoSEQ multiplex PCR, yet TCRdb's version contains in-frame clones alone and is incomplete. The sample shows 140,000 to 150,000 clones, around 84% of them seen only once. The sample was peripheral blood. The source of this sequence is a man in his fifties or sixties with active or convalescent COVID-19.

The CDR3 sequence: CATNQDSYEDTQYF. The CDR3 nucleotides read TGTGCCACCAACCAGGACAGCTACGAGGACACCCAGTACTTC. The chain couples TRBV15 to TRBJ2-5, with a possible D match to TRBD1 (6 bases). This CDR3 contains 14 residues. Germline CDR1 and CDR2: LNHNV and YYDKDF (reference sequence). Trimming cost V 7 bases and J 8 bases, with 20 bases left between them.